This TCR beta chain is drawn from a study of T cells after yellow fever vaccination. This clonotype was recorded at least ten times. As yet, its antigen is unknown. The CDR3 consists of 14 residues. Germline V lookup: CDR1 SGHDT, CDR2 YYEEEE. The V and J ends lost 5 bases and 12 bases, in that order; junction bases with no gene match: 13. TCRdb recomputed calls from the 5' RACE reads with MiXCR, one row per CDR3 protein. The sample lists fewer than 150,000 distinct CDR3 sequences, 5.5% to 8% occurring once. Study-wide points: There was a possibility that FACS-sorted repertoires contained abundant clonotypes contaminating from the bulk population. Among all clonotypes, a small share was observed in both CD4 and CD8 compartments.

Sample: CD4+ T cells sorted from PBMCs, taken more than 35 days after the first yellow fever vaccination. This chain joins TRBV5-6 and TRBJ1-5; TRBD1 aligns across 8 bases. This clonotype was obtained from a man between 18 and 35 years old who received the YFV17D yellow fever vaccine. CDR3 residues: CASSRGQAEGFQHF. CDR3 DNA sequence: TGTGCCAGCAGTCGGGGACAGGCGGAAGGGTTCCAGCATTTT.